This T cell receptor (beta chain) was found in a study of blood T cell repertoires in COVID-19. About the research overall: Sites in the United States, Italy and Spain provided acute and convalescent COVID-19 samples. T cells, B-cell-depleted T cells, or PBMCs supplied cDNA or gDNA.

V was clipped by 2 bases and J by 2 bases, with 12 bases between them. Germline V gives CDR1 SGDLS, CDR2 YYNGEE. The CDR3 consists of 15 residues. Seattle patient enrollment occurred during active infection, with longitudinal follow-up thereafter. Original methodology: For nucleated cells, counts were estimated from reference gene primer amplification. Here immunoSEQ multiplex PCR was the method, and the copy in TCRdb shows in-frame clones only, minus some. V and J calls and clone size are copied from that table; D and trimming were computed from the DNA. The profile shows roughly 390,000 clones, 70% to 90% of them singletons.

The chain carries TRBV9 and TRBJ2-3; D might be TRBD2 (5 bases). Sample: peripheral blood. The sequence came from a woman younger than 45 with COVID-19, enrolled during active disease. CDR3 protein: CASSVGGRITDTQYF. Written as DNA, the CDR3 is TGTGCCAGCAGCGTGGGTGGGAGAATCACAGATACGCAGTATTTT.